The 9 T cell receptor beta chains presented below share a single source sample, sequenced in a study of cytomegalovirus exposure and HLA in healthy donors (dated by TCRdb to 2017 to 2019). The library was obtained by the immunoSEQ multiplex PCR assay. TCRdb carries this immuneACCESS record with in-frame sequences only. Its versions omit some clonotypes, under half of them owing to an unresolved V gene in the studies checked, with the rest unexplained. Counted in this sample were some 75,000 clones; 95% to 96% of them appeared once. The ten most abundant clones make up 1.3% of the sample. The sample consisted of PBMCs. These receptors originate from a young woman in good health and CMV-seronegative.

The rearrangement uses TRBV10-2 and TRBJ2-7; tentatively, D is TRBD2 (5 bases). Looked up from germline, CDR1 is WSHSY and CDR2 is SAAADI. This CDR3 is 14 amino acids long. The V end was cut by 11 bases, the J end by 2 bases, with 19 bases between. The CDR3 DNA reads TGCGCCTCTTTCCGGGGATCCCCAGCCTACGAGCAGTACTTC. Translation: CASFRGSPAYEQYF.

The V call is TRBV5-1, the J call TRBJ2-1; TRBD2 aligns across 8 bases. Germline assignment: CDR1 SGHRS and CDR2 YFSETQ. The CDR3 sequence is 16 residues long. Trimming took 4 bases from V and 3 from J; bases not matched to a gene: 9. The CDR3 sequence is CASSPGGIPYYNEQFF. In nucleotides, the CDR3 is TGCGCCAGCAGCCCGGGGGGGATCCCATACTACAATGAGCAGTTCTTC.

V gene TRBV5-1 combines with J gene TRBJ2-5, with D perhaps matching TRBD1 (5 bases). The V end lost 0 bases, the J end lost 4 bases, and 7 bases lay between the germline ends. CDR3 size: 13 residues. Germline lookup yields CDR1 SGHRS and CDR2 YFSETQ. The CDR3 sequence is CASSLAGAETQYF. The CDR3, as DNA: TGCGCCAGCAGCTTGGCTGGGGCAGAGACCCAGTACTTC.

DNA of the CDR3: TGTGCCGGTAAGGGGGCGGGACCAACAGATACGCAGTATTTT. Encoded protein: CAGKGAGPTDTQYF. This chain connects TRBV7-9 to TRBJ2-3, with D possibly TRBD1 on 7 matching bases. V was clipped by 11 bases and J by 3 bases, with 18 bases between them. Germline V CDR1 and CDR2: SEHNR, FQNEAQ (reference sequence). The CDR3 extends over 14 amino acids.

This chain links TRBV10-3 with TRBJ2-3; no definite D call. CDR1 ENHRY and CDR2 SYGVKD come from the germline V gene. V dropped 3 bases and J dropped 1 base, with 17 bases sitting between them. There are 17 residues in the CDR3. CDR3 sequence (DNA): TGTGCCATCAGTGAAAGCGTGGGTGGTATCGGCACAGATACGCAGTATTTT. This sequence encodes CAISESVGGIGTDTQYF.

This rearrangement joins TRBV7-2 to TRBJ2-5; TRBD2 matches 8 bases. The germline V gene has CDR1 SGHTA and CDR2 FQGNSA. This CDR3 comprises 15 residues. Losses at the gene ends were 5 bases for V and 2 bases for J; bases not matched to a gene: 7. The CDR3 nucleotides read TGTGCCAGCAGCCACGGGGGGGGCCCGCAAGAGACCCAGTACTTC. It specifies CASSHGGGPQETQYF.

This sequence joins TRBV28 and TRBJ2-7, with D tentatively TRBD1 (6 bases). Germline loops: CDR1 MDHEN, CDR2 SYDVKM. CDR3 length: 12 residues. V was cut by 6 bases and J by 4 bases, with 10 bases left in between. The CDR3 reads CASRRTEYEQYF. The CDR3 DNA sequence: TGTGCCAGCAGGCGGACAGAGTACGAGCAGTACTTC.

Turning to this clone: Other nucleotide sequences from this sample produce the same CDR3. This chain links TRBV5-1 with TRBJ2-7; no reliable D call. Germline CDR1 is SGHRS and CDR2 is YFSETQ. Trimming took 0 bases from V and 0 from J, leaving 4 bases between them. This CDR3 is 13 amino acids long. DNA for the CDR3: TGCGCCAGCAGCTTGGTGAGCTCCTACGAGCAGTACTTC. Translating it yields CASSLVSSYEQYF.

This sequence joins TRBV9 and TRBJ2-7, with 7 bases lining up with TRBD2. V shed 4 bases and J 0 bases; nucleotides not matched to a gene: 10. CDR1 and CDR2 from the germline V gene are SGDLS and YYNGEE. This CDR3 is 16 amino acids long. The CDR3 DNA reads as TGTGCCAGCAGCCCAAGCGGGACCGAGTTCTCCTACGAGCAGTACTTC. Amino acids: CASSPSGTEFSYEQYF.